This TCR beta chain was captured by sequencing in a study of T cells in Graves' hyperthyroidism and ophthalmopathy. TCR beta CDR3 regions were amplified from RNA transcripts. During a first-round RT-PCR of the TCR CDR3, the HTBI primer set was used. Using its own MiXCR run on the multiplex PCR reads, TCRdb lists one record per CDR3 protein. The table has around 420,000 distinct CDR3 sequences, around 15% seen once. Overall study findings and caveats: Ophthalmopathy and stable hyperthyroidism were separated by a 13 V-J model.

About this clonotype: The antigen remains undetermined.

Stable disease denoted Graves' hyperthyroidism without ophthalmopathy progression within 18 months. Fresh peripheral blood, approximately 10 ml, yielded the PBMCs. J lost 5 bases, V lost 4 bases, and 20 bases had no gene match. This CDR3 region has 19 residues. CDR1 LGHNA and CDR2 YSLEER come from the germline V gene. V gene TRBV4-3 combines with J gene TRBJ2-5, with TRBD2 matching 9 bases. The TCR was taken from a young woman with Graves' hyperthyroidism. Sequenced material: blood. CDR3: CASSPAFGSGSGELETQYF. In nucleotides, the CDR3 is TGCGCCAGCAGCCCTGCCTTCGGTAGCGGGAGTGGGGAATTGGAGACCCAGTACTTC.